The sequence of this T cell receptor beta chain was determined in a study of neurological immune-mediated disorders. As for the cDNA, it was generated by 5'RACE with 10-nucleotide random UMIs. TCRdb independently ran MiXCR on the 5' RACE reads; one entry per CDR3 protein. The sample shows approximately 20,000 distinct CDR3 sequences, roughly 2.6% of them seen only once. The study, taken as a whole, reports: The repertoires of 18 of 34 multiple sclerosis patients were placed by phylogenetic grouping in a single related-CDR3 cluster, which may be a signature.

V was clipped by 5 bases and J by 7 bases, with 16 bases between them. In germline, CDR1 is DFQATT, CDR2 SNEGSKA (reference sequence). The CDR3 contains 13 residues. This clonotype was counted many times. Antigen: not known. The sequenced material came from PBMCs. The receptor's source is a woman aged 18-29 years with multiple sclerosis. The gene calls are TRBV20-1 and TRBJ2-3; perhaps TRBD2 as D (6 bases). The CDR3 region has the DNA TGCAGTGCTGGAGGGCCTCCGGGGCATACGCAGTATTTT. The encoded protein is CSAGGPPGHTQYF.